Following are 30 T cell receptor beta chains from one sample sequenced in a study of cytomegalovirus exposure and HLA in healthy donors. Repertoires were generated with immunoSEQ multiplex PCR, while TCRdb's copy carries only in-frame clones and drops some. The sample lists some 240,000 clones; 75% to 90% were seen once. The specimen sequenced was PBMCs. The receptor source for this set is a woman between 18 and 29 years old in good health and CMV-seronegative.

DNA of the CDR3: TGTGCCAGCAGTTTAAACAGTCAAACTAGCGGGGGTGACCAGTACTTC. It encodes CASSLNSQTSGGDQYF. The rearrangement links TRBV27 to TRBJ2-5; 11 nucleotides match TRBD2. The CDR3 extends over 16 amino acids. CDR1 is MNHEY, CDR2 SMNVEV, per germline (reference sequence). Trimming removed 2 bases from V and 10 bases from J; junction bases left unmatched: 12.

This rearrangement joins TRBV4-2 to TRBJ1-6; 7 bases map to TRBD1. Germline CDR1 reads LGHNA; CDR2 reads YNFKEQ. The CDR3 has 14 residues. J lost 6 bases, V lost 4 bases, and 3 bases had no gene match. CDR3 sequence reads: CASSPRTGNSPLHF. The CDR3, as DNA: TGTGCCAGCAGCCCGCGGACAGGTAATTCACCCCTCCACTTT.

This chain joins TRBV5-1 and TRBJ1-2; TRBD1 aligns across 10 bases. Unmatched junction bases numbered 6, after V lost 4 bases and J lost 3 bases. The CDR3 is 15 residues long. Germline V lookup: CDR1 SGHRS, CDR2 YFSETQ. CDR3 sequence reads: CASSPRTGGDYGYTF. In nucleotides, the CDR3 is TGCGCCAGCAGCCCCCGGACAGGGGGGGACTATGGCTACACCTTC.

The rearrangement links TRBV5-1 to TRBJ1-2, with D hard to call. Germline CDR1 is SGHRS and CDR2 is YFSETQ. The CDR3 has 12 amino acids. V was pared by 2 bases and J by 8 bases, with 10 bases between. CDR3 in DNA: TGCGCCAGCAGCTTTGAAGGAGACGGCTACACCTTC. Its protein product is CASSFEGDGYTF.

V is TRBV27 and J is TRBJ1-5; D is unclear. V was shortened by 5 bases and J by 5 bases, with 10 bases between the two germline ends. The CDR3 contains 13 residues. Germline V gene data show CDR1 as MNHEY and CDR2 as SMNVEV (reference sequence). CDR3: CASSIGFYQPQHF. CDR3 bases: TGTGCCAGCAGTATCGGGTTTTATCAGCCCCAGCATTTT.

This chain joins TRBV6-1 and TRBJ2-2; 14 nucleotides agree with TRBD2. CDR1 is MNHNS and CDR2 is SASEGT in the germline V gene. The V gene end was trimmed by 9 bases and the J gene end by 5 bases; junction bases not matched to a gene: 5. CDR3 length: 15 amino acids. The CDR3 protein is CASSWTSGGTGELFF. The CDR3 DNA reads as TGTGCCAGTTCTTGGACTAGCGGGGGGACCGGGGAGCTGTTTTTT.

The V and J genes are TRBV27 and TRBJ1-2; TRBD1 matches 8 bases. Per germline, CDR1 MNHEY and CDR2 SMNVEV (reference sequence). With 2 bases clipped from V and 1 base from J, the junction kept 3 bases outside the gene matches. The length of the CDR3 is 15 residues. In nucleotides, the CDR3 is TGTGCCAGCAGTTTAAGAGGACAGGGTAACTATGGCTACACCTTC. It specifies CASSLRGQGNYGYTF.

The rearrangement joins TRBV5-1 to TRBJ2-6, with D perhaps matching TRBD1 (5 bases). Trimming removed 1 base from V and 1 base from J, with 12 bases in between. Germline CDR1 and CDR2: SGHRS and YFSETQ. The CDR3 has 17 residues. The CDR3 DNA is TGCGCCAGCAGCTTGTCTGACAGCCTGTCTGGGGCCAACGTCCTGACTTTC. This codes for CASSLSDSLSGANVLTF.

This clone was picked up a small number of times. This CDR3 is CASSLAGGPDIQYF. DNA for the CDR3: TGTGCCAGCAGCTTGGCAGGGGGCCCTGACATTCAGTACTTC. The J gene is TRBJ2-4, the V gene TRBV5-8, with 8 bases that match TRBD1. There are 14 residues in the CDR3. V was clipped by 0 bases and J by 8 bases; unmatched bases: 4. Germline CDR1 is SGHTS and CDR2 is YDEGEE. The variable domain in full, with the rest retrieved from reference TRBV5-8 and TRBJ2-4, is EAGVTQSPTHLIKTRGQQATLRCSPISGHTSVYWYQQALGLGLQFLLWYDEGEERNRGNFPPRFSGRQFPNYSSELNVNALELEDSALYLCASSLAGGPDIQYFGAGTRLSVL.

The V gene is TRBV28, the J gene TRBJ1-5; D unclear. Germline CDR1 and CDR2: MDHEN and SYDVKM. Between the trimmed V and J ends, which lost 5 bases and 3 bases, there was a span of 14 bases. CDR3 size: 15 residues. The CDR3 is CASSPEGANNQPQHF. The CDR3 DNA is TGTGCCAGCAGTCCCGAGGGCGCTAACAATCAGCCCCAGCATTTT.

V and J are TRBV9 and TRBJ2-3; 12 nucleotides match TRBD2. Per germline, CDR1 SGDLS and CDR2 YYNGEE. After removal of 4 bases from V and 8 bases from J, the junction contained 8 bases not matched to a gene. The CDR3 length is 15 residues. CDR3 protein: CASSSPSGREGTQYF. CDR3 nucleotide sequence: TGTGCCAGCAGCTCCCCTAGCGGGAGGGAAGGTACGCAGTATTTT.

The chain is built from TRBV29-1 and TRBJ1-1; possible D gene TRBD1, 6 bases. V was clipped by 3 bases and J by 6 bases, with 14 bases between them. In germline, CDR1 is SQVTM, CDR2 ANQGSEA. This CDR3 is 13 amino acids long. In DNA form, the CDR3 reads TGCAGCGTTGAGGGGGGGCGGGTGCCTGAAGCTTTCTTT. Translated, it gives CSVEGGRVPEAFF.

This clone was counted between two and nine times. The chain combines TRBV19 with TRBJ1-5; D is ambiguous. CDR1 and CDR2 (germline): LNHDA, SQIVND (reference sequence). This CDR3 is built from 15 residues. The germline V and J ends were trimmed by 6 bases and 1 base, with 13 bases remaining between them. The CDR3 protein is CASRELVGSNQPQHF. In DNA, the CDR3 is TGTGCCAGTAGAGAGTTGGTGGGAAGCAATCAGCCCCAGCATTTT.

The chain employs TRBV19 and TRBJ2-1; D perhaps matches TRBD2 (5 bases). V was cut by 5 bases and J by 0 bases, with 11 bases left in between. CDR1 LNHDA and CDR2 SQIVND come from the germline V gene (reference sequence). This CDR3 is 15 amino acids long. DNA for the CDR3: TGTGCCAGTAGTTCCGGGGATAGCTCCTACAATGAGCAGTTCTTC. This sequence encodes CASSSGDSSYNEQFF.

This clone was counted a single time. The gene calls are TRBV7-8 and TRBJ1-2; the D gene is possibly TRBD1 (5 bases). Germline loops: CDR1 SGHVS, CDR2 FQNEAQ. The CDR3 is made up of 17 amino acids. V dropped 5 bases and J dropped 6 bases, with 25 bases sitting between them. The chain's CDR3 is CASSPILEPGRGNGYTF. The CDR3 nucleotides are TGTGCCAGCAGCCCCATTTTGGAGCCCGGGCGGGGCAATGGCTACACCTTC.

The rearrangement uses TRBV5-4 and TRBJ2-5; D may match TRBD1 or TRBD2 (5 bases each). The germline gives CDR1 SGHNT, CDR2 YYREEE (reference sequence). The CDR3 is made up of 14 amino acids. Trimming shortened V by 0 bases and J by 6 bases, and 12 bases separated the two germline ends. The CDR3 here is CASSLETGGKTQYF. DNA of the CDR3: TGTGCCAGCAGCTTGGAGACTGGGGGAAAGACCCAGTACTTC.

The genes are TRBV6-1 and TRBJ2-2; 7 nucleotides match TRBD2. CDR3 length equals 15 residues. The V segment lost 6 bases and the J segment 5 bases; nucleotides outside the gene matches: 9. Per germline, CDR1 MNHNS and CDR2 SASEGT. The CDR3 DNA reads TGTGCCAGCAGAATTGGGAGGGGAGGGACCGGGGAGCTGTTTTTT. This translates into CASRIGRGGTGELFF.

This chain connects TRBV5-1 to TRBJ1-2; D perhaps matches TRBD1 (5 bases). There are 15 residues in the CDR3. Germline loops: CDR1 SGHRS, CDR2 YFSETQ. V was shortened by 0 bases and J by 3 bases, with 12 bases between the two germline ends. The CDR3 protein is CASSLAGRVDYGYTF. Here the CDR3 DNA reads TGCGCCAGCAGCTTGGCTGGCAGGGTAGACTATGGCTACACCTTC. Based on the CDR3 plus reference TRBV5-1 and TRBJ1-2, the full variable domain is KAGVTQTPRYLIKTRGQQVTLSCSPISGHRSVSWYQQTPGQGLQFLFEYFSETQRNKGNFPGRFSGRQFSNSRSEMNVSTLELGDSALYLCASSLAGRVDYGYTFGSGTRLTVV.

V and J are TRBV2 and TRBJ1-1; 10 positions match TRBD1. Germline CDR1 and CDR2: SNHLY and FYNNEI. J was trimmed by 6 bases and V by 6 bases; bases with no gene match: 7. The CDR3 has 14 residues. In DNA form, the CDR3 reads TGTGCCAGCAGCGTCGGACAGGGGGAATCTGAAGCTTTCTTT. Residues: CASSVGQGESEAFF.

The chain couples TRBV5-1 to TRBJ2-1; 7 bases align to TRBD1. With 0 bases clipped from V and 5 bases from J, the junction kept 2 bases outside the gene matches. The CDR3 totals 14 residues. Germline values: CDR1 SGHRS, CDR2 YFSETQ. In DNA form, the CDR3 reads TGCGCCAGCAGCTTGGGCCAGGGGGACAATGAGCAGTTCTTC. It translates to CASSLGQGDNEQFF. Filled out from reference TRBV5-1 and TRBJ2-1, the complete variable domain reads KAGVTQTPRYLIKTRGQQVTLSCSPISGHRSVSWYQQTPGQGLQFLFEYFSETQRNKGNFPGRFSGRQFSNSRSEMNVSTLELGDSALYLCASSLGQGDNEQFFGPGTRLTVL.

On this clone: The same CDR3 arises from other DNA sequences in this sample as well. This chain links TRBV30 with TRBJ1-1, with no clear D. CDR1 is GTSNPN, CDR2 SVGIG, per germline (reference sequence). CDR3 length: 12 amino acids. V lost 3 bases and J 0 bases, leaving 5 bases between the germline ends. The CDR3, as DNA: TGTGCCTGGAGAAAAATGAACACTGAAGCTTTCTTT. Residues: CAWRKMNTEAFF.

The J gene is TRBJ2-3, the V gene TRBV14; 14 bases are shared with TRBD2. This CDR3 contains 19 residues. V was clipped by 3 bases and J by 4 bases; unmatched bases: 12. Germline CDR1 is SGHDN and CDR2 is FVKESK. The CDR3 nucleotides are TGTGCCAGCAGCCAGCTCACGGGACTAGCGGGAGATAGGGCAGATACGCAGTATTTT. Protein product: CASSQLTGLAGDRADTQYF.

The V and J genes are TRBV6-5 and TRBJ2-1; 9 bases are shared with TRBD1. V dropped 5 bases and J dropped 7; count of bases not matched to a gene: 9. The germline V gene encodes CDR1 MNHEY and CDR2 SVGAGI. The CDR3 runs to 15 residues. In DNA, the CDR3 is TGTGCCAGCAGTCCAGGGACAGGGAAGGGGAATGAGCAGTTCTTC. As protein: CASSPGTGKGNEQFF.

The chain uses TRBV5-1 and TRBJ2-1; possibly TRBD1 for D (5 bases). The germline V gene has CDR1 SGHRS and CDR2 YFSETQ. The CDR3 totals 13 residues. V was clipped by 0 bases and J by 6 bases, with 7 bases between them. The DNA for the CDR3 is TGCGCCAGCAGCTTGGAGGGGCCCAATGAGCAGTTCTTC. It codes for CASSLEGPNEQFF.

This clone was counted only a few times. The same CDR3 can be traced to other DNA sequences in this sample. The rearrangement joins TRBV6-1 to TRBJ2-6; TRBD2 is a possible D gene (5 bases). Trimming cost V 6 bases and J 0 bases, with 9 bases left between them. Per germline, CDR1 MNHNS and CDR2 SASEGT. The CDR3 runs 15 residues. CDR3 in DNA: TGTGCCAGCAGGACCGGAGGCTCTGGGGCCAACGTCCTGACTTTC. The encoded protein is CASRTGGSGANVLTF.

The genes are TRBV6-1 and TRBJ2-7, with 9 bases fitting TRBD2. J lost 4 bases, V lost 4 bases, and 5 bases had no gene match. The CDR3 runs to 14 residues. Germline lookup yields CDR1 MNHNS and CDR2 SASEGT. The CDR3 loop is CASSAGLAEYEQYF. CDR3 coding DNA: TGTGCCAGCAGTGCGGGACTAGCTGAGTACGAGCAGTACTTC.

Here the CDR3 reads CASSEREPNTEAFF. CDR3 sequence (DNA): TGTGCCAGCAGTGAACGGGAGCCCAACACTGAAGCTTTCTTT. The rearrangement uses TRBV6-1 and TRBJ1-1; D gene ambiguous. CDR3 length: 14 residues. The V and J ends lost 2 bases and 2 bases respectively, with 9 bases between them. Per germline, CDR1 MNHNS and CDR2 SASEGT.

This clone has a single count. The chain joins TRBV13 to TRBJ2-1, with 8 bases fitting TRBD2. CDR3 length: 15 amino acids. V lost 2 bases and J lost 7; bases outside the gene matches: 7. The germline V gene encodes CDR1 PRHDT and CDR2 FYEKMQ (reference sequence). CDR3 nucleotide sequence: TGTGCCAGCAGCTTACCCTCGAGCGGGAGTAATGAGCAGTTCTTC. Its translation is CASSLPSSGSNEQFF. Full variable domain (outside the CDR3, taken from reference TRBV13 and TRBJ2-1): AAGVIQSPRHLIKEKRETATLKCYPIPRHDTVYWYQQGPGQDPQFLISFYEKMQSDKGSIPDRFSAQQFSDYHSELNMSSLELGDSALYFCASSLPSSGSNEQFFGPGTRLTVL.

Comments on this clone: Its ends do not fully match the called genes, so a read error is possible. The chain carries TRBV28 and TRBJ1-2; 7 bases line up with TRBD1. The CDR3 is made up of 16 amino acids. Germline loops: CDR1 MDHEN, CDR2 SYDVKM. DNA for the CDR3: TGTGCCAGCAATTTAGGGGGCAGGGTCAGAGGAGATGGCTACACCTTC. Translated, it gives CASNLGGRVRGDGYTF.

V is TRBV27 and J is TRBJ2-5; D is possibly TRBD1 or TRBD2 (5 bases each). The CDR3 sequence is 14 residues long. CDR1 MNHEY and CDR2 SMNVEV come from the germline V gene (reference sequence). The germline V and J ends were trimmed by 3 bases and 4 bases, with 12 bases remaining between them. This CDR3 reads CASSFDSGAETQYF. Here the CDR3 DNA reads TGTGCCAGCAGTTTCGACTCCGGGGCAGAGACCCAGTACTTC.